Listed below are T cell receptor beta chains from one sample, sequenced in a study of blood T cell repertoires in COVID-19. Assay: immunoSEQ multiplex PCR; the TCRdb copy retains only in-frame clones and omits some. Among fewer than 350,000 clones, roughly 93% were seen once, and the ten largest hold 2.3%. The sample taken for sequencing was PBMCs or T cells enriched from blood (not recorded which). The receptors here all came from a woman between 40 and 50 years old with acute COVID-19. CDR3s include the opening cysteine and the closing phenylalanine or tryptophan. Each record gives: J gene, clone size, D gene, V gene, CDR3 DNA, CDR3 protein. D genes are given only for firm matches. Clone size is stated in some rows and not others, as once, few, many or a class when expanded.

j_call: TRBJ1-1; clone_size: NA; d_call: TRBD1; v_call: TRBV18; cdr3_nt: TGTGCCAGCTCACCGGCAGGGGGCTTGTCGACTGAAGCTTTCTTT; cdr3_aa: CASSPAGGLSTEAFF
j_call: TRBJ2-1; clone_size: NA; d_call: TRBD2; v_call: TRBV5-4; cdr3_nt: TGTGCCAGCAGCTTGGAACTAGCGAGTAATGAGCAGTTCTTC; cdr3_aa: CASSLELASNEQFF
j_call: TRBJ2-4; clone_size: NA; d_call: NA; v_call: TRBV2; cdr3_nt: TGTGCCAGCAGCACACTGGAGGGCGAAAACATTCAGTACTTC; cdr3_aa: CASSTLEGENIQYF
j_call: TRBJ2-7; clone_size: NA; d_call: NA; v_call: TRBV10-1; cdr3_nt: TGCGCCAGCAGTGAGTCCCTTAGCGGCTCCTACGAGCAGTACTTC; cdr3_aa: CASSESLSGSYEQYF
j_call: TRBJ2-1; clone_size: NA; d_call: NA; v_call: TRBV4-1; cdr3_nt: TGCGCCAGCAGCCGCTCGGGAGCTGGACTAAGCTCCTACAATGAGCAGTTCTTC; cdr3_aa: CASSRSGAGLSSYNEQFF
j_call: TRBJ2-3; clone_size: NA; d_call: TRBD2; v_call: TRBV5-1; cdr3_nt: TGCGCCAGCAGCTTGGATAGCGGGGGGTCAACAGATACGCAGTATTTT; cdr3_aa: CASSLDSGGSTDTQYF
j_call: TRBJ1-4; clone_size: NA; d_call: NA; v_call: TRBV15; cdr3_nt: TGTGCCACCAGCAGAGATCGCTGGAGTACTAATGAAAAACTGTTTTTT; cdr3_aa: CATSRDRWSTNEKLFF
j_call: TRBJ2-7; clone_size: few; d_call: TRBD1; v_call: TRBV4-1; cdr3_nt: TGCGCCAGCAGCCACTCCCCGGGACAGGGACTCTACGAGCAGTACTTC; cdr3_aa: CASSHSPGQGLYEQYF
j_call: TRBJ2-1; clone_size: NA; d_call: NA; v_call: TRBV6-5; cdr3_nt: TGTGCCAGCAAGGGGTATGGGGTTTACAATGAGCAGTTCTTC; cdr3_aa: CASKGYGVYNEQFF
j_call: TRBJ2-7; clone_size: once; d_call: TRBD1; v_call: TRBV5-4; cdr3_nt: TGTGCCAGCAGCCAGACAGGGGTTAGGGTTTTCGGGAACGAGCAGTACTTC; cdr3_aa: CASSQTGVRVFGNEQYF
j_call: TRBJ1-1; clone_size: NA; d_call: TRBD1; v_call: TRBV24-1; cdr3_nt: TGTGCCACCAGTGACTCCGGGACAGGGCTCGGTGAAGCTTTCTTT; cdr3_aa: CATSDSGTGLGEAFF
j_call: TRBJ2-7; clone_size: NA; d_call: TRBD2; v_call: TRBV19; cdr3_nt: TGTGCCAGTAGTATTGGCCTAGCGGCCTCCTACGAGCAGTACTTC; cdr3_aa: CASSIGLAASYEQYF
j_call: TRBJ2-5; clone_size: NA; d_call: TRBD1; v_call: TRBV7-9; cdr3_nt: TGTGCCAGCAGCTTTGGAGACAGGGGAACTAAAGAGACCCAGTACTTC; cdr3_aa: CASSFGDRGTKETQYF
j_call: TRBJ2-7; clone_size: NA; d_call: NA; v_call: TRBV3-1/TRBV3-2; cdr3_nt: TGTGCCAGCAGCCAAGGACAGACAGCCTACGAGCAGTACTTC; cdr3_aa: CASSQGQTAYEQYF
j_call: TRBJ1-2; clone_size: once; d_call: TRBD1; v_call: TRBV18; cdr3_nt: TGTGCCAGCTCACCACCGGGGCAGGGGGAACATGGCTACACCTTC; cdr3_aa: CASSPPGQGEHGYTF
j_call: TRBJ1-2; clone_size: NA; d_call: NA; v_call: TRBV24-1; cdr3_nt: TGTGCCACCAGTGAAAAAACAAGGAGGTATGGCTACACCTTC; cdr3_aa: CATSEKTRRYGYTF
j_call: TRBJ1-2; clone_size: NA; d_call: NA; v_call: TRBV20-1; cdr3_nt: TGCAGTGCTAGTAAGCCTAACTATGGCTACACCTTC; cdr3_aa: CSASKPNYGYTF
j_call: TRBJ2-1; clone_size: NA; d_call: NA; v_call: TRBV9; cdr3_nt: TGTGCCAGCAGCCGAGCAGGGGTCTCCTACAATGAGCAGTTCTTC; cdr3_aa: CASSRAGVSYNEQFF
j_call: TRBJ1-2; clone_size: NA; d_call: NA; v_call: TRBV11-2; cdr3_nt: TGTGCCAGCAGCTTGAGGGACTTTTATGGCTACACCTTC; cdr3_aa: CASSLRDFYGYTF
j_call: TRBJ2-7; clone_size: few; d_call: TRBD1; v_call: TRBV27; cdr3_nt: TGTGCCAGCAGACGAGTAGGGGGCCCGTTCTCCTACGAGCAGTACTTC; cdr3_aa: CASRRVGGPFSYEQYF
j_call: TRBJ1-1; clone_size: NA; d_call: TRBD1; v_call: TRBV20-1; cdr3_nt: TGCAGTGCTAGTTTGGCAGGGGGTGCGAACACTGAAGCTTTCTTT; cdr3_aa: CSASLAGGANTEAFF
j_call: TRBJ1-6; clone_size: few; d_call: TRBD1; v_call: TRBV7-8; cdr3_nt: TGTGCCAGCAGGATTAACCGGGACAGTTATTCACCCCTCCACTTT; cdr3_aa: CASRINRDSYSPLHF
j_call: TRBJ1-2; clone_size: few; d_call: NA; v_call: TRBV28; cdr3_nt: TGTGCCAGCGATATTGGCACTATGGGGGGGCGCGGTGGCTACACCTTC; cdr3_aa: CASDIGTMGGRGGYTF
j_call: TRBJ1-4; clone_size: NA; d_call: TRBD1; v_call: TRBV30; cdr3_nt: TGTGCCTGGAGTGTTAGCAGGGGGGTTGAAAAACTGTTTTTT; cdr3_aa: CAWSVSRGVEKLFF
j_call: TRBJ2-3; clone_size: NA; d_call: NA; v_call: TRBV5-1; cdr3_nt: TGCGCCAGCAGCTCGGCCCTACAGTTAAGCCCAGATACGCAGTATTTT; cdr3_aa: CASSSALQLSPDTQYF
j_call: TRBJ2-1; clone_size: NA; d_call: NA; v_call: TRBV6-5; cdr3_nt: TGTGCCAGCAGGCCCGACAGGAGCTCCTACAATGAGCAGTTCTTC; cdr3_aa: CASRPDRSSYNEQFF
j_call: TRBJ2-7; clone_size: NA; d_call: NA; v_call: TRBV18; cdr3_nt: TGTGCCAGCTCATCAGACAGAAACTCCTACGAGCAGTACTTC; cdr3_aa: CASSSDRNSYEQYF
j_call: TRBJ1-2; clone_size: NA; d_call: TRBD1; v_call: TRBV18; cdr3_nt: TGTGCCAGCTCCCTGGACAGGGGAAATGGCTACACCTTC; cdr3_aa: CASSLDRGNGYTF
j_call: TRBJ2-1; clone_size: once; d_call: TRBD2; v_call: TRBV7-3; cdr3_nt: TGTGCCAGCAGCCGCCGGACTAGCGGGGGCCGTAACAATGAGCAGTTCTTC; cdr3_aa: CASSRRTSGGRNNEQFF
j_call: TRBJ2-5; clone_size: NA; d_call: NA; v_call: TRBV5-1; cdr3_nt: TGCGCCAGCAGCTTACAGGGGAGAAGGGAGCGGGGGCACAACTTC; cdr3_aa: CASSLQGRRERGHNF
j_call: TRBJ1-2; clone_size: NA; d_call: NA; v_call: TRBV24-1; cdr3_nt: TGTGCCACCAGTGACCGCAGCGATGGCTACACCTTC; cdr3_aa: CATSDRSDGYTF
j_call: TRBJ2-1; clone_size: once; d_call: TRBD2; v_call: TRBV9; cdr3_nt: TGTGCCAGCAGCGTAGAAGCGGGGGGAGGGAATGAGCAGTTCTTC; cdr3_aa: CASSVEAGGGNEQFF